This section outlines one T cell receptor beta chain sequence together with its context. Its antigen is undetermined. The data were taken from a study of T cells in Graves' hyperthyroidism and ophthalmopathy. Study conclusions and caveats: Blood shared most expanded thyroid clonotypes above 0.001.

What was amplified from RNA transcripts were TCR beta CDR3 regions. When the TCR CDR3 underwent first-round RT-PCR, the HTBI primer set was used. TCRdb passed the multiplex PCR reads through MiXCR, listing each CDR3 protein once. The repertoire includes hundreds of thousands of distinct CDR3 sequences, around 45% of them detected once, and approximately 8.2% sits in the top ten. The CDR3 runs 15 residues. The germline V gene encodes CDR1 KGHDR and CDR2 SFDVKD. V dropped 10 bases and J dropped 5; count of bases not matched to a gene: 16. Patients aged 18 to 65 had newly diagnosed hyperthyroidism lasting under 2 months. The study left out patients who had uncontrolled infection, other autoimmune disease, pregnancy or lactation.

The source of this sequence is a woman younger than 30 with Graves' hyperthyroidism. Specimen: peripheral blood or thyroid tissue (not recorded which). The rearrangement uses TRBV24-1 and TRBJ2-7, with 7 bases that match TRBD2. CDR3 region: CATREGVSAFHEQYF. CDR3 coding DNA: TGTGCCACGAGGGAGGGAGTGAGTGCGTTCCACGAGCAGTACTTC.